This TCR beta chain appears in the sequencing data of a study of monozygotic twins with inflammatory bowel disease. A template switching step added UMIs, each with a 6-nucleotide sample barcode. Reanalyzing the 5' RACE reads, TCRdb keeps one entry per CDR3 protein, without DNA. Here the sample table reports about 170,000 distinct CDR3 sequences. The CDR3 covers 14 residues. Germline-derived CDR1 and CDR2 are SGHNT and YYREEE (reference sequence). The sequenced material came from blood. This TCR was recovered from a human donor with ulcerative colitis or Crohn's disease, or a healthy co-twin of an affected twin (not recorded which). The genes are TRBV5-4 and TRBJ1-1; checking the TCRdb D call of TRBD1 is not possible without DNA. CDR3 sequence: CASSPPGLNTEAFF.